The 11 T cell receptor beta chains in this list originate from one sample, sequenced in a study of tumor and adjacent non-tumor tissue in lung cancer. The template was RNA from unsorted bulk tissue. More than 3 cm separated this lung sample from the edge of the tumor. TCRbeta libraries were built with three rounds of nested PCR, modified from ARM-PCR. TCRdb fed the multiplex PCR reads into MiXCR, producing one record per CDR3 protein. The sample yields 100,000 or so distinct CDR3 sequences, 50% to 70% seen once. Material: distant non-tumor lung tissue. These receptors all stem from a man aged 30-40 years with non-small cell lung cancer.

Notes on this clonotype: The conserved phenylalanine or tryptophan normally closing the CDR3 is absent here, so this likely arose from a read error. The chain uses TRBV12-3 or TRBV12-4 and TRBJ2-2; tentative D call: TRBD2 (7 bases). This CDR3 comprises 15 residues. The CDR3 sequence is CVSRLGGASTGELFS. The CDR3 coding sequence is TGTGTCAGCAGACTTGGGGGGGCTAGCACCGGGGAGCTGTTTTCT.

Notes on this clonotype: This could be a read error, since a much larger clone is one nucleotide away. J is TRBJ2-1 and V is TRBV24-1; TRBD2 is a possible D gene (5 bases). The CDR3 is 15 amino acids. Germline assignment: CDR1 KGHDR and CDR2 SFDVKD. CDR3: CVTSDLWSGNNEQFF. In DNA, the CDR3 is TGTGTCACCAGTGATTTGTGGTCCGGGAACAATGAGCAGTTCTTC.

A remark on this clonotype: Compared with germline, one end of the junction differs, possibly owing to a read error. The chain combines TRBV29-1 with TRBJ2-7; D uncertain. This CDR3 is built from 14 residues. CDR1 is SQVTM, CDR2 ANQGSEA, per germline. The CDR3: CSVAVSGNSYEQYF. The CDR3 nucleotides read TGCAGCGTGGCTGTTTCGGGTAACTCCTATGAGCAGTACTTC.

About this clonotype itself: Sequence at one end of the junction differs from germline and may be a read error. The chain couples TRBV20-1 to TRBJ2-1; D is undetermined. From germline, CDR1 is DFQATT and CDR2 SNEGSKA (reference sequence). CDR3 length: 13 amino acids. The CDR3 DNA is TGCAGTGCTAGGGGCAGATCCTACAATGAGCGGTTCTTC. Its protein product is CSARGRSYNERFF.

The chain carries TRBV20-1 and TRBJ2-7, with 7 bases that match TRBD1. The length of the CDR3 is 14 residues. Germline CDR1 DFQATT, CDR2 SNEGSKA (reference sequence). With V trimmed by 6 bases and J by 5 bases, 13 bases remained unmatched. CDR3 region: CSANRQGLRDEQYF. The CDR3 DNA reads TGCAGTGCCAATCGACAGGGCTTACGAGACGAGCAGTACTTC.

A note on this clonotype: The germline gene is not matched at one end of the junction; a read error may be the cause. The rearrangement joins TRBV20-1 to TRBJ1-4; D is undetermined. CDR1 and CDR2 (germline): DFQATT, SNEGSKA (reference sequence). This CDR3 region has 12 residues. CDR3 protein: CGAQDESEKLFF. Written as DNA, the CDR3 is TGCGGTGCCCAGGACGAGTCCGAAAAACTGTTTTTT.

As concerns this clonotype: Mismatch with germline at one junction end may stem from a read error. CDR3 in amino acids: CASSQGSFQGTQYF. The CDR3 DNA reads as TGCGCCAGCAGCCAGGGGTCATTTCAAGGGACCCAGTACTTC. This sequence joins TRBV4-3 and TRBJ2-5; no reliable D call. The CDR3 consists of 14 residues. Germline V gives CDR1 LGHNA, CDR2 YSLEER.

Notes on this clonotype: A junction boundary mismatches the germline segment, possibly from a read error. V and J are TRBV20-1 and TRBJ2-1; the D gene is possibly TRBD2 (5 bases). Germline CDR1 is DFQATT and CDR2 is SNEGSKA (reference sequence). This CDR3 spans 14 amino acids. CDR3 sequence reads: CSASSHYSYHEQFF. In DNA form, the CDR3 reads TGCAGTGCTTCTAGCCATTACTCCTACCATGAGCAGTTCTTC.

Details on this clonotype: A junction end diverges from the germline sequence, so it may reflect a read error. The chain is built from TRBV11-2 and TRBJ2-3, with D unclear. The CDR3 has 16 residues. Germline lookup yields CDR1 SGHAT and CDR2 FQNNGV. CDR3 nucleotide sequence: TGTGCCAGCAGCCCAAGAAGTACGGGCAGCACAGATACGCGGTATTTT. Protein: CASSPRSTGSTDTRYF.

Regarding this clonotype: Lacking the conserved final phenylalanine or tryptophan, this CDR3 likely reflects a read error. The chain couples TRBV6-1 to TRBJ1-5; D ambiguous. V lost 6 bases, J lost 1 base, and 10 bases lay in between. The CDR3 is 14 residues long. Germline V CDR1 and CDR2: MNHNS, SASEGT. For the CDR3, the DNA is TGTGCCAGCAGCGAAAGGTTGAGCAATCAGCCCCAGCATCTT. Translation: CASSERLSNQPQHL.

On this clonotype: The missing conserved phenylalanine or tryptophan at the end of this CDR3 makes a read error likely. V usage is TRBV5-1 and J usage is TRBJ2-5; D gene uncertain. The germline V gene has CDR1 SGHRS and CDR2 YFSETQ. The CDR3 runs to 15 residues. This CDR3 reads CASSLEISRKETQYS. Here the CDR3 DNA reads TGCGCCAGTAGCTTGGAAATTAGCAGGAAAGAGACCCAGTACTCC.